These 15 T cell receptor beta chains share one sample of origin, sequenced in a study of control samples from healthy donors and cancer patients. Produced via immunoSEQ multiplex PCR; TCRdb's table is partial and in-frame only. Of 90,000 to 100,000 clones listed, 75% to 85% are singletons. Sequencing input: blood. Source of these receptors: a young woman in good health.

This clone was counted ten times or more. The rearrangement joins TRBV27 to TRBJ2-2, with D possibly being TRBD1 (6 bases). The germline V gene encodes CDR1 MNHEY and CDR2 SMNVEV (reference sequence). The CDR3 contains 13 residues. V was clipped by 6 bases and J by 6 bases, with 11 bases between them. The CDR3 DNA reads TGTGCCAGCAGAAGCCAGGGGCCCGGGGAGCTGTTTTTT. Translating gives CASRSQGPGELFF.

V is TRBV16 and J is TRBJ1-5; the D gene is possibly TRBD1 (5 bases). Trimming removed 2 bases at V and 0 bases at J, with 11 bases between. The germline CDR1 and CDR2 sequences are KGHSY and FQNENV. The CDR3 is made up of 16 amino acids. The CDR3, as DNA: TGTGCCAGCAGCCAAGGGGGAGTCCCTAGCAATCAGCCCCAGCATTTT. Translated, it gives CASSQGGVPSNQPQHF.

This sequence joins TRBV7-2 and TRBJ1-2, with D maybe TRBD1 (5 bases). The V end lost 4 bases, the J end lost 0 bases, and 12 bases lay between the germline ends. The CDR3 extends over 15 amino acids. Germline V gives CDR1 SGHTA, CDR2 FQGNSA. CDR3 bases: TGTGCCAGCAGCTCCAGGGCCCCAGCTAACTATGGCTACACCTTC. Its translation is CASSSRAPANYGYTF.

The V and J genes are TRBV2 and TRBJ2-7; the match to TRBD2 covers 9 bases. Trimming removed 3 bases from V and 5 bases from J; junction bases left unmatched: 5. The CDR3 has 14 residues. Looked up from germline, CDR1 is SNHLY and CDR2 is FYNNEI. In DNA, the CDR3 is TGTGCCAGCAGTGACAGCGGGGGGTCCGACGAGCAGTACTTC. Its translation is CASSDSGGSDEQYF.

This chain connects TRBV11-2 to TRBJ1-1; D remains ambiguous. With 5 bases removed from V and 1 base from J, the gap between germline ends came to 20 bases. The CDR3 is 17 amino acids. Germline V gene lookup returns CDR1 SGHAT and CDR2 FQNNGV. CDR3 protein: CASSRTGGPGGNTEAFF. CDR3 nucleotide sequence: TGTGCCAGCAGCCGTACGGGCGGGCCTGGTGGGAACACTGAAGCTTTCTTT.

The V gene is TRBV6-5, the J gene TRBJ1-2; TRBD1 matches at 7 bases. Germline lookup yields CDR1 MNHEY and CDR2 SVGAGI. The CDR3 loop spans 12 amino acids. Trimming cost V 5 bases and J 8 bases; bases outside gene matches: 5. CDR3 loop: CASSPYRGGYTF. CDR3 bases: TGTGCCAGCAGTCCGTACAGGGGAGGCTACACCTTC.

The genes are TRBV20-1 and TRBJ1-1; D uncertain. CDR3 length: 11 residues. Germline values: CDR1 DFQATT, CDR2 SNEGSKA (reference sequence). Trimming took 2 bases from V and 7 from J, leaving 8 bases between them. The CDR3 is CSARRGDEAFF. The CDR3 DNA sequence: TGCAGTGCTAGAAGAGGAGATGAAGCTTTCTTT.

This rearrangement joins TRBV25-1 to TRBJ2-7; D not certain. This CDR3 is 11 amino acids long. V was trimmed by 1 base and J by 5 bases, leaving 3 bases between them. Germline V CDR1 and CDR2: MGHDK, SYGVNS. The CDR3 here is CASSEWNEQYF. DNA of the CDR3: TGTGCCAGCAGTGAATGGAACGAGCAGTACTTC.

This rearrangement joins TRBV6-2 or TRBV6-3 to TRBJ2-6; 8 positions match TRBD1. This CDR3 region has 18 residues. The V gene end was trimmed by 4 bases and the J gene end by 0 bases; junction bases not matched to a gene: 8. The germline V gene encodes CDR1 MNHEY and CDR2 SVGEGT. The CDR3 region is CASSFGRTGRSGANVLTF. CDR3 nucleotide sequence: TGTGCCAGCAGTTTCGGCCGGACAGGGCGCTCTGGGGCCAACGTCCTGACTTTC.

The rearrangement joins TRBV3-1 (or the pseudogene TRBV3-2) to TRBJ1-6; the D gene is possibly TRBD1 (6 bases). Per the germline V gene, CDR1 is LGHDT and CDR2 is YNNKEL (reference sequence). V was trimmed by 0 bases and J by 8 bases, leaving 11 bases between them. The CDR3 has 15 amino acids. The CDR3 nucleotides read TGTGCCAGCAGCCAAGAGGGCAGGGGCGATTCACCCCTCCACTTT. Residues: CASSQEGRGDSPLHF.

The chain has TRBV24-1 and TRBJ2-7, with a tentative D call TRBD1 (5 bases). V was pared by 3 bases and J by 0 bases, with 11 bases between. The CDR3 totals 15 residues. Germline values: CDR1 KGHDR, CDR2 SFDVKD. For the CDR3, the DNA is TGTGCCACCAGTGATCCTCGGACAAGCTCCTACGAGCAGTACTTC. It encodes CATSDPRTSSYEQYF.

The gene calls are TRBV30 and TRBJ2-5; 12 positions agree with TRBD2. CDR1 and CDR2 (germline): GTSNPN, SVGIG (reference sequence). CDR3 length equals 15 residues. Losses at the gene ends were 0 bases for V and 13 bases for J; bases not matched to a gene: 12. The CDR3 DNA reads as TGTGCCTGGAGTGTACGCCAAACTAGCGGGGGGCCCAGGTACTTC. Translation: CAWSVRQTSGGPRYF.

The chain recombines TRBV4-2 with TRBJ1-2; D uncertain. This CDR3 has 12 amino acids. CDR1 and CDR2 (germline): LGHNA, YNFKEQ. The V and J ends lost 5 bases and 0 bases respectively, with 4 bases between them. CDR3 protein: CASSRTNYGYTF. The DNA for the CDR3 is TGTGCCAGCAGCAGGACTAACTATGGCTACACCTTC.

The V gene is TRBV13, the J gene TRBJ2-7; 9 nucleotides agree with TRBD2. The V gene's germline CDR1 is PRHDT and CDR2 FYEKMQ (reference sequence). There are 15 residues in the CDR3. J lost 4 bases, V lost 3 bases, and 7 bases had no gene match. CDR3 coding DNA: TGTGCCAGCAGCTTCGGCGGGGGGGCCGATTACGAGCAGTACTTC. It is translated as CASSFGGGADYEQYF.

The genes are TRBV11-2 and TRBJ2-7, with D perhaps TRBD2 (5 bases). Per germline, CDR1 SGHAT and CDR2 FQNNGV. Trimming removed 4 bases at V and 4 bases at J, with 17 bases between. The CDR3 has 15 amino acids. The CDR3 reads CASSSGPGAGYEQYF. The CDR3 DNA sequence: TGTGCCAGCAGCTCTGGACCGGGCGCGGGTTACGAGCAGTACTTC. Filled out from reference TRBV11-2 and TRBJ2-7, the complete variable domain reads EAGVAQSPRYKIIEKRQSVAFWCNPISGHATLYWYQQILGQGPKLLIQFQNNGVVDDSQLPKDRFSAERLKGVDSTLKIQPAKLEDSAVYLCASSSGPGAGYEQYFGPGTRLTVT.